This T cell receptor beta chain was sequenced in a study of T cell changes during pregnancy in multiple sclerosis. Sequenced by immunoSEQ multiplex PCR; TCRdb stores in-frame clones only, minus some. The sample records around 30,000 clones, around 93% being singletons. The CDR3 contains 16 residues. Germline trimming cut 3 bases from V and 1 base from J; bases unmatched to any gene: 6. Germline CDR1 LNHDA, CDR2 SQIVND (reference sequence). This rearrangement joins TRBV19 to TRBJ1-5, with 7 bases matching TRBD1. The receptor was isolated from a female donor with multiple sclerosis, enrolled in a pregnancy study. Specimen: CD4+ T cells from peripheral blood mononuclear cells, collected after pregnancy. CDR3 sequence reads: CASSMIGRGSNQPQHF. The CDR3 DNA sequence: TGTGCCAGTAGTATGATAGGCAGGGGGAGCAATCAGCCCCAGCATTTT.